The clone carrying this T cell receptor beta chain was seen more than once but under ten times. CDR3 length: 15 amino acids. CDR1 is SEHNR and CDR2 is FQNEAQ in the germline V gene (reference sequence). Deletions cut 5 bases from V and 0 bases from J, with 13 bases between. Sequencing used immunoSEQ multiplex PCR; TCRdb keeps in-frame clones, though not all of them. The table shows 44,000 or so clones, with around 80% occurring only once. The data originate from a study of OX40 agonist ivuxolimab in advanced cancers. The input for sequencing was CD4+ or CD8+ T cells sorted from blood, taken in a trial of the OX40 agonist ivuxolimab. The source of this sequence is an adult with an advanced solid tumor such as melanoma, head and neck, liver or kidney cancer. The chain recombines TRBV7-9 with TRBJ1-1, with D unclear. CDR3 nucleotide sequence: TGTGCCAGCAGCCCGTTGACGGGCATGAACACTGAAGCTTTCTTT. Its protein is CASSPLTGMNTEAFF.